This T cell receptor beta chain came from a study of blood T cell repertoires in COVID-19. Study at large: The United States, Italy and Spain provided the acute and convalescent COVID-19 samples.

In assigning cohorts, the study relied on participant-reported clinical history. The CDR3 totals 16 residues. V was clipped by 7 bases and J by 7 bases; unmatched bases: 17. The germline gives CDR1 SGHVS, CDR2 FQNEAQ. Authors' analysis steps: Reference gene primer amplification gave nucleated cell count estimates. Some clones are missing from TCRdb's copy, which holds only in-frame ones; the method was immunoSEQ multiplex PCR. V, J and clone size are those of that table, while D and trimming were read from the DNA. The data contain a few hundred thousand clones, 70% to 90% of them singletons. The chain carries TRBV7-8 and TRBJ2-7, with TRBD2 matching 9 bases. Sequenced material: PBMCs or T cells enriched from blood (not recorded which). The origin of this receptor is a man aged 35 to 55 who had recovered from COVID-19. CDR3 nucleotide sequence: TGTGCCAGCACCAACCGCTGGGGTAGCGGGAGTAGGGAGCAGTACTTC. This translates into CASTNRWGSGSREQYF.